The next 5 T cell receptor beta chains were all read from a single sample in a study of T cell clonality in common variable immunodeficiency. Assay: immunoSEQ multiplex PCR; the TCRdb copy retains only in-frame clones and omits some. Sampling found 45,000 to 55,000 clones, none seen once. The sample consisted of peripheral blood mononuclear cells. The receptors come from a person between 18 and 75 years old in good health.

This clone was observed many times. The read finishes 3 residues shy of the CDR3 end, and the germline J gene is used to complete it. V and J are TRBV6-2 or TRBV6-3 and TRBJ2-1; D may be TRBD1 or TRBD2 (5 bases each). Deletions cut 8 bases from V and 3 bases from J, with 17 bases between. The CDR3 has 15 amino acids. Germline values: CDR1 MNHEY, CDR2 SVGEGT. The part of the CDR3 DNA that was read is TGTGCCAGCCGCCAAAGAGGGGCTTACTACAATGAG. Its translation is CASRQRGAYYNE. The whole CDR3 sequence reads CASRQRGAYYNEQFF.

Ten or more counts support this clone. The read terminates 3 residues before the CDR3 end, so the remaining end is supplied by the germline J gene. V gene TRBV7-2 combines with J gene TRBJ1-5; D is uncertain. The CDR3 has 13 residues. V was cut by 5 bases and J by 3 bases, with 8 bases left in between. Per germline, CDR1 SGHTA and CDR2 FQGNSA. CDR3 in amino acids: CASSRVLNQPQHF. The sequenced CDR3 bases are TGTGCCAGCAGCCGGGTACTCAATCAGCCC.

The table lists this clone with many counts. The CDR3 end lies 3 residues beyond the end of the read and is filled in from the germline J gene. The chain joins TRBV7-2 to TRBJ2-7; D is unclear. The CDR3 loop spans 14 amino acids. Germline values: CDR1 SGHTA, CDR2 FQGNSA. V lost 4 bases to trimming and J lost 2 bases, with 12 bases between them. The CDR3 bases that were read are TGTGCCAGCAGCTCCCCCTCAGACACCTACGAG. Encoded protein: CASSSPSDTYE. The whole CDR3 reads CASSSPSDTYEQYF.

In its sample, this clone was seen many times. The sequence runs out 3 residues before the end of the CDR3; the remainder is reconstructed from the germline J gene. The V call is TRBV6-2 or TRBV6-3, the J call TRBJ2-5; 8 bases are shared with TRBD1. J was trimmed by 5 bases and V by 5 bases; bases with no gene match: 7. The germline V gene has CDR1 MNHEY and CDR2 SVGEGT. The CDR3 contains 14 residues. CDR3 DNA (partial): TGTGCCAGCAGTGAGGACAGGGCGGACGAGACC. As protein: CASSEDRADET. The whole CDR3 protein is CASSEDRADETQYF.

This clone occurred many times. The CDR3 is CASSDPRAYEQYF. CDR3 DNA, as far as it was read: TGTGCCAGCAGTGACCCCCGGGCCTACGAG. The chain couples TRBV12-3 or TRBV12-4 to TRBJ2-7, with D unclear. The CDR3 goes on 3 residues after the read ends, and that part is filled in from the germline J gene. This CDR3 contains 13 residues. V lost 5 bases and J 2 bases, leaving 10 bases between the germline ends.